The TCR beta chain described here comes from a study of Ad26.COV2.S vaccination and SARS-CoV-2 variants. The table came from immunoSEQ multiplex PCR; TCRdb's copy has only in-frame clones and leaves some out. The sample lists 300,000 to 400,000 clones; around 87% were seen once. Overall study results and limits: The placebo group had lower spike-specific TCR breadth than the vaccine recipients did.

Specified treatment: about 20 received Ad26.COV2.S at low or high dose, single or two shots; roughly 5 received placebo; per-sample allocation not given. Specimens were obtained on day 63 following the first vaccine or placebo injection. The vaccine antigen was prefusion-stabilized Wuhan SARS-CoV-2 spike. Germline V gene data show CDR1 as MNHEY and CDR2 as SMNVEV (reference sequence). The CDR3 has 15 amino acids. V lost 0 bases and J 5 bases, leaving 14 bases between the germline ends. This clone has just one count. Its antigen is not identified. The material was peripheral blood, obtained in a trial of Ad26.COV2.S vaccine versus placebo. This rearrangement joins TRBV27 to TRBJ2-7; TRBD2 is a possible D gene (5 bases). The origin of this receptor is a person between 18 and 65 years old who received the Ad26.COV2.S COVID-19 vaccine or a placebo. CDR3 loop: CASSLSTIGVHEQYF. The CDR3 DNA sequence: TGTGCCAGCAGTTTATCGACTATTGGGGTCCACGAGCAGTACTTC.